This TCR beta chain was sequenced during a study of cytomegalovirus exposure and HLA in healthy donors. Study-level results: The productive fraction for most TCR beta V segments was about 87% or about 30% in an earlier analysis. The records held CMV serostatus as the only immune exposure information.

This clone was counted a single time. As yet, its antigen is unknown. This PCR relied on a set of 60 Vbeta primers and 13 Jbeta primers. The repertoire was sequenced with immunoSEQ multiplex PCR; TCRdb's copy has only in-frame clones and lacks some. This table holds just under 95,000 clones, roughly four fifths found once. Whereas donors were nominally healthy upon sampling, unrecorded immune exposures were probable. This receptor was taken from a human donor in good health. The sequencing sample was made of PBMCs.

The CDR3 region has the DNA TGTGCCAGCAGTTACTTTTCCCGAGCCTACGAGCAGTACTTC. Its translation is CASSYFSRAYEQYF. The chain has TRBV6-5 and TRBJ2-7; no reliable D call. CDR3 size: 14 residues. Deletions cut 1 base from V and 2 bases from J, with 9 bases between. Germline V gene sequence: CDR1 MNHEY, CDR2 SVGAGI.